The rows below give T cell receptor beta chains drawn from one sample of a study of blood T cell repertoires in COVID-19. Clones were sequenced by immunoSEQ multiplex PCR, and TCRdb holds only the in-frame ones, with some missing. Among about 220,000 clones listed, about 91% were seen once. The sample was PBMCs or T cells enriched from blood (not recorded which). The source of these receptors is a woman under 40 with acute COVID-19. CDR3s include the opening cysteine and the closing phenylalanine or tryptophan.

V gene	CDR3 length	J gene	CDR3 protein
TRBV18	16	TRBJ1-6	CASSPRGGGFSSPLHF
TRBV5-6	14	TRBJ1-3	CASSRGHSGNTIYF
TRBV6-5	14	TRBJ1-1	CASRPAGTGIKGAW
TRBV24-1	14	TRBJ1-4	CATSETGLNEKLFF
TRBV5-4	15	TRBJ1-3	CASSLPGTSGNTIYF
TRBV6-2/TRBV6-3	14	TRBJ2-7	CASSPGGGSYEQYF
TRBV14	13	TRBJ2-7	CASSRTGTYEQYF
TRBV6-4	13	TRBJ2-6	CASSEGSSNVLTF
TRBV7-2	15	TRBJ2-1	CASTLGDRYYNEQFF
TRBV4-1	16	TRBJ2-5	CASSQAMRGGQETQYF
TRBV3-1/TRBV3-2	14	TRBJ2-7	CASSQQGASYEQYF
TRBV11-1	15	TRBJ2-5	CASSFSGGIQETQYF
TRBV4-1	13	TRBJ2-7	CASSNLQGNEQYF
TRBV2	13	TRBJ2-3	CASSEEWRDTQYF
TRBV4-3	17	TRBJ2-6	CASSHRDSGSGANVLTF
TRBV11-2	15	TRBJ2-1	CASSSSGRSGDEQFF
TRBV10-3	14	TRBJ1-4	CAISEDGGGEKLFF
TRBV6-6	15	TRBJ1-2	CASSYSLPGEGGYTF
TRBV3-1/TRBV3-2	14	TRBJ1-1	CASSFDSANTEAFF
TRBV10-3	17	TRBJ1-3	CAISAAQGAGSGNTIYF
TRBV4-1	18	TRBJ1-2	CASSQDRVAGPANYGYTF
TRBV6-5	14	TRBJ2-7	CASSRVAGIYEQYF
TRBV13	18	TRBJ1-3	CASSPLGTGGSYGNTIYF
TRBV30	14	TRBJ2-1	CAYEPGLARTEQFF
TRBV7-2	16	TRBJ1-3	CASSLNPTTTGNTIYF
TRBV7-9	13	TRBJ2-7	CASSLSGGNEQYF
TRBV5-6	14	TRBJ2-7	CASSFYDSMYEQYF
TRBV6-2/TRBV6-3	13	TRBJ2-7	CASSLGQFYEQYF
TRBV10-2	13	TRBJ1-5	CASSESPTSRQHF
TRBV27	16	TRBJ2-3	CASTLRWGLRTDTQYF
TRBV6-2/TRBV6-3	18	TRBJ1-3	CASSYSNDGTGTGNTIYF
TRBV2	11	TRBJ2-7	CASSEGSEQYF
TRBV6-2/TRBV6-3	13	TRBJ1-4	CASSYSQGSKLFF